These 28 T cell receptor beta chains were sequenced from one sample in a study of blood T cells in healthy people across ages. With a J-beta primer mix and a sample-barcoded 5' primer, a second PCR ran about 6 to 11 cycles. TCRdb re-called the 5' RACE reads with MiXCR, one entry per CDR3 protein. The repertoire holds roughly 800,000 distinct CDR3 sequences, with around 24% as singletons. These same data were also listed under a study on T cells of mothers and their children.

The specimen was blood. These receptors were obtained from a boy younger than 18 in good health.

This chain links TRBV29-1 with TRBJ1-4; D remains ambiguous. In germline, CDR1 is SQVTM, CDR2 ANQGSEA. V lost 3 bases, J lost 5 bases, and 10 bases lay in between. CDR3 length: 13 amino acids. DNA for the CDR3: TGCAGCGTTGAGGCCACAAAGAATGAAAAACTGTTTTTT. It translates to CSVEATKNEKLFF.

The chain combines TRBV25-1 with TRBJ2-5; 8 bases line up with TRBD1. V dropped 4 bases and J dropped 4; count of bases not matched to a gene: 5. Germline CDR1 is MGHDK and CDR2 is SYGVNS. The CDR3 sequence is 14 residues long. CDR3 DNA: TGTGCCAGCAGTGCGCAGGGGGCCCTAGAGACCCAGTACTTC. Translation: CASSAQGALETQYF.

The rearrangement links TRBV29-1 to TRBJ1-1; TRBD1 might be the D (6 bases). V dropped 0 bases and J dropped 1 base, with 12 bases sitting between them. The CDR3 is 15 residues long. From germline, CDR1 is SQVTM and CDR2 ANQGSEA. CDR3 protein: CSVEDSGHSNTEAFF. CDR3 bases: TGCAGCGTTGAAGATTCGGGACACTCGAACACTGAAGCTTTCTTT.

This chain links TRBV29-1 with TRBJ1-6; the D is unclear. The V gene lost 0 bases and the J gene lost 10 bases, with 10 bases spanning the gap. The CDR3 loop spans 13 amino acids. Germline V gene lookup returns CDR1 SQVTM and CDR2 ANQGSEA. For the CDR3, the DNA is TGCAGCGTTGAAGATGGTTCGGGATCACCCCTCCACTTT. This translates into CSVEDGSGSPLHF.

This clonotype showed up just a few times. This CDR3 reads CASSLRNDGNTEAFF. DNA of the CDR3: TGTGCCAGCAGCTTGCGGAACGACGGGAACACTGAAGCTTTCTTT. The V gene is TRBV27, the J gene TRBJ1-1; D remains ambiguous. Germline V gene lookup returns CDR1 MNHEY and CDR2 SMNVEV (reference sequence). CDR3 length equals 15 residues. The V end was cut by 6 bases, the J end by 1 base, with 15 bases between.

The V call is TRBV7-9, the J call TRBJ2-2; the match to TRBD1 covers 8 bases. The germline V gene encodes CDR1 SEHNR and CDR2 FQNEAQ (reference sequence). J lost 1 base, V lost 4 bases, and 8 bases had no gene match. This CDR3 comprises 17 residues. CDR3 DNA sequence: TGTGCCAGCAGCTCCGTGCCCGGGACAGGGAACACCGGGGAGCTGTTTTTT. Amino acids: CASSSVPGTGNTGELFF. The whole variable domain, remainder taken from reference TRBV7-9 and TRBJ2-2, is DTGVSQNPRHKITKRGQNVTFRCDPISEHNRLYWYRQTLGQGPEFLTYFQNEAQLEKSRLLSDRFSAERPKGSFSTLEIQRTEQGDSAMYLCASSSVPGTGNTGELFFGEGSRLTVL.

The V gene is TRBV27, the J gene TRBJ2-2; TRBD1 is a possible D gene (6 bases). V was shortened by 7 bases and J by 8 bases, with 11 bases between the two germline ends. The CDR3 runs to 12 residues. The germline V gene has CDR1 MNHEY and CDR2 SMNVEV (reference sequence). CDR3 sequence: CASMGAWGELFF. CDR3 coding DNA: TGTGCCAGCATGGGGGCGTGGGGGGAGCTGTTTTTT.

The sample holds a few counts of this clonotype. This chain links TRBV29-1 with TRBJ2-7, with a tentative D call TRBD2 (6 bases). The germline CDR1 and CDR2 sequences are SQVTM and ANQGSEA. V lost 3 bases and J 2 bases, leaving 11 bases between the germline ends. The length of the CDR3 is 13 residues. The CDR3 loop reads CSVEGGRPYEQYF. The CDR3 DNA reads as TGCAGCGTTGAGGGAGGTAGACCCTACGAGCAGTACTTC.

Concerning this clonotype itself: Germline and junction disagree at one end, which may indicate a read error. DNA of the CDR3: TGTGCCAGCGGTTTCTTGGGGTATCACACAGATACGCAGTATTTT. As protein: CASGFLGYHTDTQYF. This chain uses TRBV28 with TRBJ2-3; D gene unclear. Germline CDR1 MDHEN, CDR2 SYDVKM. The CDR3 contains 15 residues.

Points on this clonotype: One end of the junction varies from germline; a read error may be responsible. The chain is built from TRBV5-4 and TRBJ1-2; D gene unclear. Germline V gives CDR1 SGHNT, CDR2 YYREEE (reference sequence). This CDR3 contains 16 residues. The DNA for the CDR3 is TGTGCCAGCAGCTTGGGAGGGCAGGCTCTTAACTATGGCCACACCTTC. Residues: CASSLGGQALNYGHTF.

This CDR3 is CASRTVNEQFF. The CDR3 DNA reads TGCGCCAGCAGAACGGTTAATGAGCAGTTCTTC. The chain links TRBV5-1 to TRBJ2-1, with D hard to call. With 5 bases removed from V and 7 bases from J, the gap between germline ends came to 7 bases. Germline V gene lookup returns CDR1 SGHRS and CDR2 YFSETQ. The CDR3 covers 11 residues.

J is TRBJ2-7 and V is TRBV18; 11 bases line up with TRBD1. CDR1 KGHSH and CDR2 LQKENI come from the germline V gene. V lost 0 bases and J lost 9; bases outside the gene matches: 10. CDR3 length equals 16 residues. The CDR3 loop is CASSPPWTGGESGQYF. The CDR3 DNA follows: TGTGCCAGCTCACCACCGTGGACAGGGGGCGAGTCGGGGCAGTACTTC.

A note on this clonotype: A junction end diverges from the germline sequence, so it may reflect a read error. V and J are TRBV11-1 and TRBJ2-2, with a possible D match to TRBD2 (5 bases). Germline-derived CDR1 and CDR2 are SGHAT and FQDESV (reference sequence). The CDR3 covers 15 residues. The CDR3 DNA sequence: TGTGCCAGTAGCTTAGCTTTGGCGGCGGGTGGGGAGCTGTTTTTT. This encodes CASSLALAAGGELFF.

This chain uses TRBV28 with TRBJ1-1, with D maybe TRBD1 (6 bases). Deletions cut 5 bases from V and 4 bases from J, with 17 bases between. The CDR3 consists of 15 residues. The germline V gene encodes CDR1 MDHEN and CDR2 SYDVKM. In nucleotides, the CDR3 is TGTGCCAGCAGTCCCATACAGGGTAAACGCACTGAAGCTTTCTTT. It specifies CASSPIQGKRTEAFF.

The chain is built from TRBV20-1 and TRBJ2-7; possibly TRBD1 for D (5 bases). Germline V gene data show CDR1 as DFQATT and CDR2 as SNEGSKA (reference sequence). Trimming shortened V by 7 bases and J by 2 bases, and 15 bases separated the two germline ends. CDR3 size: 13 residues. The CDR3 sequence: CSVTMLGPYEQYF. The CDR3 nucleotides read TGCAGTGTCACTATGCTGGGGCCCTACGAGCAGTACTTC.

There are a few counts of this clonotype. The CDR3 DNA is TGTGCCAGCTCGGACCCGGGCGTGCAAGAGACCCAGTACTTC. Amino acids: CASSDPGVQETQYF. The rearrangement links TRBV18 to TRBJ2-5, with D uncertain. Germline V gives CDR1 KGHSH, CDR2 LQKENI. Trimming left V 6 bases short and J 2 bases short, with 13 bases between. CDR3 length equals 14 residues.

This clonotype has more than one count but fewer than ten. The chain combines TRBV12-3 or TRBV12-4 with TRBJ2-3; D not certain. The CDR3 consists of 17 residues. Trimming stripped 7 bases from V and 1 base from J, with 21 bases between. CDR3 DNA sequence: TGTGCCAGCAAAAGTTTTTCGGGCGCCTTCGGCACAGATACGCAGTATTTT. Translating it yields CASKSFSGAFGTDTQYF.

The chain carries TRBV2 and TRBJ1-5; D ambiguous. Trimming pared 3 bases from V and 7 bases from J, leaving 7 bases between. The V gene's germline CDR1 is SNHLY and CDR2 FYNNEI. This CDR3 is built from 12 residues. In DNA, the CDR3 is TGTGCCAGCAGTGATAATCCCCAGCCCCAGCATTTT. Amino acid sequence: CASSDNPQPQHF.

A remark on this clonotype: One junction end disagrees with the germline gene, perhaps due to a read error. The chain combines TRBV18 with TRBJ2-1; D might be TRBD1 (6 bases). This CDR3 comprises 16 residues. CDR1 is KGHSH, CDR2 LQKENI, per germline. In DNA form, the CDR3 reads TGTGCCAACTCACCACTAAGAGGACAGCCCCACAATGAGCAGTTCTTC. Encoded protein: CANSPLRGQPHNEQFF.

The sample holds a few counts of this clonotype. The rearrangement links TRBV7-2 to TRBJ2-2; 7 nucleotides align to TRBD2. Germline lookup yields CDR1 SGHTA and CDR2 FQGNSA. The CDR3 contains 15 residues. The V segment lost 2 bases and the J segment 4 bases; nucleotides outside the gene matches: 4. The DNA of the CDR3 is TGTGCCAGCAGCTTAAAGCGGGGAATCACCGGGGAGCTGTTTTTT. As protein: CASSLKRGITGELFF.

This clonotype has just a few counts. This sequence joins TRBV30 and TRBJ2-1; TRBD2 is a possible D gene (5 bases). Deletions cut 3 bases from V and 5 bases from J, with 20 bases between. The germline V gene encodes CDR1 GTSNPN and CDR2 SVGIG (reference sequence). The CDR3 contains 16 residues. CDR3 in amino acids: CAWSLTTPYTNNEQFF. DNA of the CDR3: TGTGCCTGGAGCCTGACTACCCCCTATACCAACAATGAGCAGTTCTTC.

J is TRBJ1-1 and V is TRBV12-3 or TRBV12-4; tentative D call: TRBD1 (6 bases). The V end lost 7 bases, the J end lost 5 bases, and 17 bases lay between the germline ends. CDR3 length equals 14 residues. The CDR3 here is CASTLGAVDTEAFF. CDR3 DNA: TGTGCCAGCACCCTGGGGGCAGTAGATACTGAAGCTTTCTTT.

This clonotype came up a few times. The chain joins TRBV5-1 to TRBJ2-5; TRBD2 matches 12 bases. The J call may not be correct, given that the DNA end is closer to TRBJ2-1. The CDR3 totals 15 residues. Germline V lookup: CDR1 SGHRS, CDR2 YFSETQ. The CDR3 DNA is TGCGCCAGCAGCGCCGGGACTAGCGGGTTATTTGAGCAGTTCTTC. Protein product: CASSAGTSGLFEQFF.

The CDR3 nucleotides are TGTGCCTGGAGTACGGGGGGGACCTCCTACGAGCAGTACTTC. Amino acid sequence: CAWSTGGTSYEQYF. The chain couples TRBV30 to TRBJ2-7; TRBD2 matches 8 bases. Germline-derived CDR1 and CDR2 are GTSNPN and SVGIG (reference sequence). The CDR3 is made up of 14 amino acids. V dropped 2 bases and J dropped 0; count of bases not matched to a gene: 3. Based on the CDR3 plus reference TRBV30 and TRBJ2-7, the full variable domain is SQTIHQWPATLVQPVGSPLSLECTVEGTSNPNLYWYRQAAGRGLQLLFYSVGIGQISSEVPQNLSASRPQDRQFILSSKKLLLSDSGFYLCAWSTGGTSYEQYFGPGTRLTVT.

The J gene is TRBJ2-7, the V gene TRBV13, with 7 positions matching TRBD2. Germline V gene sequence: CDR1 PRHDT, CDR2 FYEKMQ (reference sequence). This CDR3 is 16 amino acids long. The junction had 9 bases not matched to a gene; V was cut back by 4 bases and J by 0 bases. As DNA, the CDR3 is TGTGCCAGCAGCTCCTCTCGGGACTATAGCTCCTACGAGCAGTACTTC. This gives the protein CASSSSRDYSSYEQYF.

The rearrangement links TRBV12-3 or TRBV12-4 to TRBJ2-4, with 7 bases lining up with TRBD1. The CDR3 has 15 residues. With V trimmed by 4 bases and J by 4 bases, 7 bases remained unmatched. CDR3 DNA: TGTGCCAGCAGTTACAGGGGTGAGGGGAAAAACATTCAGTACTTC. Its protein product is CASSYRGEGKNIQYF.

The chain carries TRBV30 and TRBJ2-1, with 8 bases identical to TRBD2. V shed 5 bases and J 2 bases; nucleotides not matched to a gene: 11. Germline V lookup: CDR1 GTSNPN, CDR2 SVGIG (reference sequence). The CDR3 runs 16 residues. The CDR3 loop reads CAWSKSGGAAYNEQFF. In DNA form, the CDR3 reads TGTGCCTGGTCCAAGTCCGGGGGGGCCGCCTACAATGAGCAGTTCTTC.

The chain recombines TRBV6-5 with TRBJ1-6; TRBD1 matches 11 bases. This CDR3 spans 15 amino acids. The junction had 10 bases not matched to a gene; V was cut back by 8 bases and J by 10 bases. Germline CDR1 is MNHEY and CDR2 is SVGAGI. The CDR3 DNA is TGTGCCAGCCTGCTTAGGACAGGGGGCAGGTCACCCCTCCACTTT. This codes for CASLLRTGGRSPLHF.